This T cell receptor (beta chain) appears in the sequencing data of a study of CD8+ T cells in alopecia areata. Study findings and constraints: Numerous expanded lesional clones remained in scalp and blood during tofacitinib.

Sample treatment: oral pan-JAK inhibitor, 5-10 mg twice daily. The CDR3 extends over 14 amino acids. Trimming cost V 0 bases and J 4 bases; bases outside gene matches: 1. Germline V gene data show CDR1 as GTSNPN and CDR2 as SVGIG (reference sequence). cDNA reverse transcribed from extracted RNA served as the sequencing template. The table came from immunoSEQ multiplex PCR; TCRdb's copy has only in-frame clones and leaves some out. The table includes more than 110,000 clones, around 82% detected once. In its sample, this clone was seen once. Antigen unknown. This chain links TRBV30 with TRBJ2-4, with 9 bases fitting TRBD1. The source is a human donor with alopecia areata. This material consisted of CD8+ T cells sorted from blood, taken at week 4, from a patient treated with tofacitinib. The CDR3 spells CAWSVGQGKNIQYF. The CDR3 nucleotides are TGTGCCTGGAGTGTGGGACAGGGTAAAAACATTCAGTACTTC.